Listed here are 5 T cell receptor beta chains from one sample, sequenced in a study of T cell responses to AZD1222 COVID-19 vaccine. This table comes from immunoSEQ multiplex PCR, and its TCRdb copy is limited to in-frame clones, with some not included. The repertoire consists of 100,000 or so clones, with 89% occurring once and the leading ten covering 44%. The source was peripheral blood, collected 28 days after the second AZD1222 dose. These TCRs come from an adult who received the AZD1222 COVID-19 vaccine.

This rearrangement joins TRBV9 to TRBJ2-3; D not certain. V dropped 3 bases and J dropped 8 bases, with 13 bases sitting between them. Germline values: CDR1 SGDLS, CDR2 YYNGEE. This CDR3 is 13 amino acids long. The CDR3 DNA follows: TGTGCCAGCAGCGAGACCCCAGGATCTACGCAGTATTTT. Translated: CASSETPGSTQYF.

V and J are TRBV11-2 and TRBJ2-3, with D unclear. The CDR3 covers 15 residues. Trimming cost V 4 bases and J 6 bases, with 17 bases left between them. Germline values: CDR1 SGHAT, CDR2 FQNNGV. For the CDR3, the DNA is TGTGCCAGCAGCTCCCTCCGCACGGGCGAGGATACGCAGTATTTT. This sequence encodes CASSSLRTGEDTQYF.

The chain uses TRBV5-1 and TRBJ2-6; TRBD1 matches 9 bases. V lost 4 bases, J lost 2 bases, and 7 bases stayed unmatched. Germline V gene lookup returns CDR1 SGHRS and CDR2 YFSETQ. There are 17 residues in the CDR3. CDR3 protein: CASSLGQGFAGANVLTF. CDR3 in DNA: TGCGCCAGCAGCCTGGGACAGGGATTCGCTGGGGCCAACGTCCTGACTTTC.

This sequence joins TRBV30 and TRBJ1-2; TRBD1 matches at 7 bases. Germline V lookup: CDR1 GTSNPN, CDR2 SVGIG (reference sequence). The V segment lost 3 bases and the J segment 7 bases; nucleotides outside the gene matches: 14. CDR3 length: 15 residues. CDR3 loop: CAWRGGGRPTGGYTF. The CDR3 bases are TGTGCCTGGAGGGGAGGGGGCAGACCAACCGGTGGCTACACCTTC.

J is TRBJ2-1 and V is TRBV27, with TRBD2 as a possible D gene (7 bases). The ends were cut back, 2 bases at V and 7 bases at J, with 18 bases in the middle. The germline CDR1 and CDR2 sequences are MNHEY and SMNVEV (reference sequence). The CDR3 spans 16 residues. The CDR3 sequence is CASSLVGGAVSNEQFF. CDR3 DNA: TGTGCCAGCAGTTTAGTAGGGGGGGCGGTTTCGAATGAGCAGTTCTTC.